This entry is about one T cell receptor (beta chain). This entry belongs to a study of blood T cell repertoires in COVID-19. Study-wide background: The analysed material was cDNA or gDNA that came from T cells, B-cell-depleted T cells, or PBMCs.

Authors' data handling: Using reference gene primer amplification, nucleated cell counts were estimated. Libraries were prepared by immunoSEQ multiplex PCR; TCRdb keeps only in-frame clonotypes and omits some of them. The V and J calls and clone size are taken from that table; D and trimming were inferred from the DNA. The sample lists more than 95,000 clones; less than 90% were seen once. Sample: peripheral blood. The sequence was collected from a human donor in a cohort sampled during active COVID-19.

CDR3 sequence reads: CASSQVRGYTDTQYF. The CDR3 coding sequence is TGTGCCAGCAGCCAAGTTCGGGGGTACACAGATACGCAGTATTTT. This chain joins TRBV3-1 (or the pseudogene TRBV3-2) and TRBJ2-3, with a possible D match to TRBD2 (6 bases). The germline CDR1 and CDR2 sequences are LGHDT and YNNKEL (reference sequence). V lost 1 base and J 2 bases, leaving 10 bases between the germline ends. This CDR3 is 15 amino acids long.